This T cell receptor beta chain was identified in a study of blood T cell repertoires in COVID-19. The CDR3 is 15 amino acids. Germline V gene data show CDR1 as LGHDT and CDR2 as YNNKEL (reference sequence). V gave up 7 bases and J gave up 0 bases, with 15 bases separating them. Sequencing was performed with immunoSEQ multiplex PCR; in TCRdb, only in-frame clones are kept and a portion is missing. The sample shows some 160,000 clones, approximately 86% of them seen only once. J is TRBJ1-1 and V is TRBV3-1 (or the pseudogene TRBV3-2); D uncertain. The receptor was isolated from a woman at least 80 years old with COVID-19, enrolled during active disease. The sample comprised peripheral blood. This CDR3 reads CASTDSGALNTEAFF. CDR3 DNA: TGTGCCAGCACTGACTCGGGAGCCTTGAACACTGAAGCTTTCTTT.